The 24 T cell receptor beta chains below come from one sample, sequenced in a study of T-cell memory formation after mild COVID-19. In TCRdb, the 5' RACE reads were re-called with MiXCR into one record per CDR3 protein. The table has fewer than 550,000 distinct CDR3 sequences, roughly 20% seen once. The sequenced sample was PBMCs or a T cell subset sorted from them (not recorded which). All receptors come from an adult woman who had mild COVID-19 (a few samples of this study predate the infection). Cell type and time point are not known.

This chain joins TRBV15 and TRBJ1-1; D may be TRBD1 (5 bases). There are 15 residues in the CDR3. Germline V CDR1 and CDR2: LNHNV, YYDKDF (reference sequence). V dropped 0 bases and J dropped 4 bases, with 12 bases sitting between them. The CDR3 bases are TGTGCCACCAGCAGAGATGGTGTGGGGGGCACTGAAGCTTTCTTT. This codes for CATSRDGVGGTEAFF.

The rearrangement uses TRBV7-9 and TRBJ2-7, with a weak D call TRBD1 (6 bases). The CDR3 consists of 16 residues. Looked up from germline, CDR1 is SEHNR and CDR2 is FQNEAQ (reference sequence). Trimming pared 5 bases from V and 2 bases from J, leaving 19 bases between. DNA for the CDR3: TGTGCCAGCAGCCCAGGGGCGGGCGGGCCTGCCTACGAGCAGTACTTC. Residues: CASSPGAGGPAYEQYF.

The chain couples TRBV29-1 to TRBJ1-1, with TRBD1 matching 12 bases. The trim removed 6 bases at V and 4 bases at J, leaving 9 bases unmatched. The CDR3 extends over 15 amino acids. CDR1 is SQVTM, CDR2 ANQGSEA, per germline. The CDR3 nucleotides read TGCAGCGTCCCCCTGGGACAGGGGGCCCTCACTGAAGCTTTCTTT. This gives the protein CSVPLGQGALTEAFF.

V usage is TRBV20-1 and J usage is TRBJ1-5; D is undetermined. Germline V CDR1 and CDR2: DFQATT, SNEGSKA (reference sequence). The V end lost 2 bases, the J end lost 0 bases, and 11 bases lay between the germline ends. There are 15 residues in the CDR3. The CDR3: CSARLAGSSNQPQHF. Written as DNA, the CDR3 is TGCAGTGCTAGATTGGCGGGGTCTAGCAATCAGCCCCAGCATTTT.

The chain employs TRBV2 and TRBJ2-6; D is perhaps TRBD1 (6 bases). V was clipped by 5 bases and J by 4 bases, with 12 bases between them. Germline values: CDR1 SNHLY, CDR2 FYNNEI. The CDR3 sequence is 15 residues long. The CDR3 nucleotides are TGTGCCAGCAGTATCAGGGGAAGGGGGGCCAACGTCCTGACTTTC. Its protein product is CASSIRGRGANVLTF.

This clonotype was counted between two and nine times. The CDR3 DNA follows: TGCGCCAGCAGCCAGCAGCGGGACTTTCCCTACGAGCAGTACTTC. Residues: CASSQQRDFPYEQYF. The rearrangement joins TRBV4-1 to TRBJ2-7; 7 bases line up with TRBD2. CDR1 MGHRA and CDR2 YSYEKL come from the germline V gene. CDR3 length: 15 residues. The J segment lost 2 bases and the V segment lost 3 bases, leaving 7 bases of the junction unmatched.

This clonotype came up a few times. The CDR3: CASSLIADTQYF. In nucleotides, the CDR3 is TGTGCCAGCAGCTTAATAGCGGATACGCAGTATTTT. The chain joins TRBV7-9 to TRBJ2-3; weak D call: TRBD2 (5 bases). V lost 2 bases, J lost 6 bases, and 6 bases lay in between. Germline V lookup: CDR1 SEHNR, CDR2 FQNEAQ (reference sequence). This CDR3 is 12 amino acids long.

The chain employs TRBV20-1 and TRBJ2-7, with 10 bases aligning to TRBD1. The CDR3 covers 15 residues. Germline CDR1 and CDR2: DFQATT and SNEGSKA (reference sequence). The junction had 3 bases not matched to a gene; V was cut back by 1 base and J by 0 bases. The CDR3 loop is CSARAGQGSSYEQYF. The CDR3 region has the DNA TGCAGTGCTAGAGCGGGACAGGGGAGCTCCTACGAGCAGTACTTC.

This clonotype came up many times. The rearrangement uses TRBV20-1 and TRBJ2-1; D gene uncertain. Germline V gene data show CDR1 as DFQATT and CDR2 as SNEGSKA (reference sequence). Trimming stripped 2 bases from V and 8 bases from J, with 16 bases between. This CDR3 region has 14 residues. In nucleotides, the CDR3 is TGCAGTGCTAGAATGAGCGCCTTCGGACATGAGCAGTTCTTC. It encodes CSARMSAFGHEQFF.

In this sample, this clonotype turned up a few times. This chain uses TRBV7-6 with TRBJ1-1, with D unclear. V was clipped by 1 base and J by 1 base, with 10 bases between them. The CDR3 has 15 residues. CDR1 SGHVS and CDR2 FNYEAQ come from the germline V gene. CDR3 protein: CASSLVGVENTEAFF. CDR3 DNA sequence: TGTGCCAGCAGCTTAGTCGGGGTGGAGAACACTGAAGCTTTCTTT.

In its sample, this clonotype was seen many times. V usage is TRBV7-6 and J usage is TRBJ2-2, with a tentative D call TRBD2 (5 bases). Germline CDR1 is SGHVS and CDR2 is FNYEAQ. Deletions cut 3 bases from V and 0 bases from J, with 5 bases between. The CDR3 is 14 amino acids. The CDR3 coding sequence is TGTGCCAGCAGCTTGGAGGCGAACACCGGGGAGCTGTTTTTT. As protein: CASSLEANTGELFF.

J is TRBJ1-1 and V is TRBV12-3 or TRBV12-4; D is uncertain. V shed 6 bases and J shed 1 base, with 9 bases lying between them. The CDR3 totals 13 residues. CDR3 nucleotide sequence: TGTGCCAGCAGAGTACAGAGGAACACTGAAGCTTTCTTT. Translation: CASRVQRNTEAFF.

This clonotype came up many times. The rearrangement joins TRBV4-2 to TRBJ2-7, with 10 bases identical to TRBD2. The germline V gene has CDR1 LGHNA and CDR2 YNFKEQ. CDR3 length equals 15 residues. J lost 2 bases, V lost 3 bases, and 4 bases had no gene match. The chain's CDR3 is CASSQRAGGPYEQYF. The CDR3 DNA reads as TGTGCCAGCAGCCAGAGAGCGGGAGGGCCCTACGAGCAGTACTTC.

The rearrangement links TRBV5-5 to TRBJ1-1, with 8 positions matching TRBD1. The CDR3 has 15 residues. CDR1 and CDR2 from the germline V gene are SGHKS and YYEKEE (reference sequence). V shed 4 bases, J shed 3 bases, and the junction held 8 bases outside the gene matches. The CDR3 DNA reads as TGTGCCAGCAGCCGGGACAGGAGGGGGGACACTGAAGCTTTCTTT. This gives the protein CASSRDRRGDTEAFF.

This clonotype was counted a few times. The V and J genes are TRBV10-3 and TRBJ2-7; 9 bases are a match to TRBD1. The CDR3 is made up of 13 amino acids. V lost 9 bases, J lost 7 bases, and 10 bases stayed unmatched. The germline V gene encodes CDR1 ENHRY and CDR2 SYGVKD. The CDR3 DNA is TGTGCCATGAACGATTACAGGGGGCGGGAGCAGTACTTC. It encodes CAMNDYRGREQYF.

This clonotype was seen a handful of times. A junction end diverges from the germline sequence, so it may reflect a read error. The chain joins TRBV20-1 to TRBJ1-5, with D unresolved. Germline-derived CDR1 and CDR2 are DFQATT and SNEGSKA (reference sequence). The CDR3 is made up of 13 amino acids. The CDR3 DNA reads TGCAGTGCGAGAGGGCAGATCAATCAGCCCCAGCATTTT. This sequence encodes CSARGQINQPQHF.

This rearrangement joins TRBV7-3 to TRBJ2-1; 10 positions match TRBD2. CDR1 is SGHTA, CDR2 FQGTGA, per germline. After removal of 1 base from V and 8 bases from J, the junction contained 8 bases not matched to a gene. The CDR3 totals 16 residues. The CDR3 protein is CASSLSSSGRAYEQFF. CDR3 nucleotide sequence: TGTGCCAGCAGCTTAAGTTCGAGCGGGAGGGCGTATGAGCAGTTCTTC.

The chain combines TRBV7-2 with TRBJ2-7; 7 bases line up with TRBD2. Germline trimming cut 5 bases from V and 7 bases from J; bases unmatched to any gene: 20. This CDR3 is built from 17 residues. The germline CDR1 and CDR2 sequences are SGHTA and FQGNSA. CDR3 loop: CASSPVWSPLGGKEQYF. CDR3 in DNA: TGTGCCAGCAGCCCCGTCTGGTCACCCCTGGGAGGGAAGGAGCAGTACTTC.

This clonotype came up a few times. The rearrangement uses TRBV9 and TRBJ2-7; 13 positions match TRBD2. J gave up 5 bases and V 6 bases, and 5 bases lay outside the gene matches. Germline V gene data show CDR1 as SGDLS and CDR2 as YYNGEE. This CDR3 region has 14 residues. The CDR3 nucleotides read TGTGCCAGCATCGGACTAGCGGGAGTTCACGAGCAGTACTTC. Translated, it gives CASIGLAGVHEQYF. Drawing the rest from reference TRBV9 and TRBJ2-7, the complete variable domain is DSGVTQTPKHLITATGQRVTLRCSPRSGDLSVYWYQQSLDQGLQFLIQYYNGEERAKGNILERFSAQQFPDLHSELNLSSLELGDSALYFCASIGLAGVHEQYFGPGTRLTVT.

The chain couples TRBV24-1 to TRBJ1-4; D is unclear. Germline V CDR1 and CDR2: KGHDR, SFDVKD. The CDR3 runs to 13 residues. V was pared by 9 bases and J by 5 bases, with 12 bases between. The CDR3 is CATGTGKNEKLFF. In DNA, the CDR3 is TGTGCCACCGGTACTGGGAAGAATGAAAAACTGTTTTTT.

This clonotype was counted a few times. The chain has TRBV12-3 or TRBV12-4 and TRBJ2-5, with D maybe TRBD2 (6 bases). The CDR3 runs 15 residues. Trimming took 5 bases from V and 1 from J, leaving 14 bases between them. CDR3 in DNA: TGTGCCAGCAGTCGTGCCGGAGGGCTCCAAGAGACCCAGTACTTC. Translating gives CASSRAGGLQETQYF.

This clonotype showed up just a few times. V usage is TRBV7-6 and J usage is TRBJ1-5; D not certain. V was pared by 5 bases and J by 6 bases, with 11 bases between. The CDR3 runs to 13 residues. Germline CDR1 SGHVS, CDR2 FNYEAQ. CDR3 in DNA: TGTGCCAGCAGCCCCAATCATCCTCAGCCCCAGCATTTT. Amino acids: CASSPNHPQPQHF. Full variable domain (rest looked up from reference TRBV7-6 and TRBJ1-5): GAGVSQSPRYKVTKRGQDVALRCDPISGHVSLYWYRQALGQGPEFLTYFNYEAQQDKSGLPNDRFSAERPEGSISTLTIQRTEQRDSAMYRCASSPNHPQPQHFGDGTRLSIL.

The rearrangement links TRBV3-1 to TRBJ1-4; 11 nucleotides match TRBD1. The CDR3 runs to 16 residues. Germline V gene lookup returns CDR1 LGHDT and CDR2 YNNKEL (reference sequence). V was pared by 4 bases and J by 0 bases, with 1 base of the junction left unmatched. This CDR3 reads CASSRDRGTTNEKLFF. The CDR3, as DNA: TGTGCCAGCAGCCGGGACAGGGGGACAACTAATGAAAAACTGTTTTTT.

This clonotype was counted a few times. The chain has TRBV29-1 and TRBJ2-1; a weak D match, TRBD2 (5 bases). Germline values: CDR1 SQVTM, CDR2 ANQGSEA. The CDR3 runs 14 residues. The DNA of the CDR3 is TGCAGTCTCCGAAGGAGTGCGGGCCGCGGGGAGCAGTTCTTC. Translation gives CSLRRSAGRGEQFF.